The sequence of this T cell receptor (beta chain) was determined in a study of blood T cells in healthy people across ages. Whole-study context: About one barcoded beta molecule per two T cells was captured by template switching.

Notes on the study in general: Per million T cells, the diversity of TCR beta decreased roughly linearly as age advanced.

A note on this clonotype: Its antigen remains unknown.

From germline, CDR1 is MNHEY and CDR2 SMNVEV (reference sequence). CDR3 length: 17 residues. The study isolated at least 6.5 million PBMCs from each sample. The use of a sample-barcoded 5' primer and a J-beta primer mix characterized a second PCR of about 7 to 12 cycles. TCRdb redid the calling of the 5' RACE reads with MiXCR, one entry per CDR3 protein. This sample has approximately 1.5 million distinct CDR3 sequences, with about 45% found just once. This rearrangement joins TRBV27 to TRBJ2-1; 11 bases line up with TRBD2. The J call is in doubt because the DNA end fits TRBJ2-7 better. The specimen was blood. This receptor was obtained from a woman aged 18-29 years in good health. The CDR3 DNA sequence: TGTGCCAGCAGTTTGGGGACTAGCGGTTACCAGGGCAATGAGCAGTACTTC. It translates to CASSLGTSGYQGNEQYF.